This TCR beta chain was sequenced for a study of cytomegalovirus exposure and HLA in healthy donors. At the level of the study: The early release's HLA-typed donors yielded 80 million to 95 million unique TCRs. General study results and limits: Association of a missense DCLRE1C variant with TCR beta V- and J-gene trimming was reported in a later analysis. The CMV antigen specificity of a few CMV-associated chains was confirmed through in vitro analysis.

A multiplex PCR was run with 60 Vbeta primers and 13 Jbeta primers. TCRdb's table, derived via immunoSEQ multiplex PCR, lists solely in-frame clones and lacks some. The profile covers over 130,000 clones, with more than 75% appearing a single time and roughly 3.6% taken by the ten largest. The CDR3 is 15 amino acids. Germline V gene sequence: CDR1 SEHNR, CDR2 FQNEAQ (reference sequence). The donors comprised healthy bone marrow donors. As to this clone: Its antigen is as yet unknown. One end of the junction is discordant with germline, which a read error may explain.

The receptor comes from a human donor in good health. The chain couples TRBV7-9 to TRBJ1-1; maybe TRBD1 (5 bases). The sequencing sample was made of PBMCs. The CDR3 DNA is TGTTCCAGCAGCTTAAAGGGGAGGTATCACACTGAAGCTTTCTTT. Residues: CSSSLKGRYHTEAFF. Full variable domain (outside the CDR3, taken from reference TRBV7-9 and TRBJ1-1): DTGVSQNPRHKITKRGQNVTFRCDPISEHNRLYWYRQTLGQGPEFLTYFQNEAQLEKSRLLSDRFSAERPKGSFSTLEIQRTEQGDSAMYLCSSSLKGRYHTEAFFGQGTRLTVV.